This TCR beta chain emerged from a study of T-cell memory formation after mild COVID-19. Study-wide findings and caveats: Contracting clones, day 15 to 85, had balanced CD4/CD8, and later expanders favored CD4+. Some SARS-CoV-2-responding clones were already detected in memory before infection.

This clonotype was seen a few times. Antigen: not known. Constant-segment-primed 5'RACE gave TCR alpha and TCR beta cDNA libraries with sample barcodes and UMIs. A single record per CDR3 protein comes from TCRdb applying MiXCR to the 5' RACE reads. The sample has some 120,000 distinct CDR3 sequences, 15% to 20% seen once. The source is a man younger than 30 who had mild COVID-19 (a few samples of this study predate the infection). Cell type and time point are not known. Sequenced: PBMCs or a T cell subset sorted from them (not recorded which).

The CDR3 here is CASSPGQGTGTQYF. As DNA, the CDR3 is TGCGCCAGCAGCCCGGGACAGGGGACGGGGACCCAGTACTTC. The chain links TRBV4-1 to TRBJ2-5, with TRBD1 matching 10 bases. The germline CDR1 and CDR2 sequences are MGHRA and YSYEKL. After removal of 4 bases from V and 7 bases from J, the junction contained 6 bases not matched to a gene. The CDR3 runs to 14 residues.